Shown below are 22 T cell receptor beta chains from a single sample sequenced in a study of T-cell memory formation after mild COVID-19. TCRdb re-derived calls from the 5' RACE reads in MiXCR, one entry per CDR3 protein. The data show some 82,000 distinct CDR3 sequences, around 13% seen once. The specimen sequenced was PBMCs or a T cell subset sorted from them (not recorded which). The receptor set was obtained from a man in his late teens or twenties who had mild COVID-19 (a few samples of this study predate the infection). Cell type and time point are not known.

The rearrangement joins TRBV7-2 to TRBJ1-1; D remains ambiguous. Germline assignment: CDR1 SGHTA and CDR2 FQGNSA. V was clipped by 2 bases and J by 3 bases, with 7 bases between them. There are 13 residues in the CDR3. DNA of the CDR3: TGTGCCAGCAGCTTATGGGCTGACACTGAAGCTTTCTTT. Its protein is CASSLWADTEAFF.

At least ten counts were recorded for this clonotype. The V and J genes are TRBV6-2 or TRBV6-3 and TRBJ1-1, with unresolved D. This CDR3 is built from 13 residues. Trimming took off 2 bases at V and 7 bases at J, with 11 bases between the two ends. The V gene's germline CDR1 is MNHEY and CDR2 SVGEGT. The CDR3 here is CASSYGLSSEAFF. CDR3 nucleotides: TGTGCCAGCAGTTACGGTCTAAGCAGTGAAGCTTTCTTT.

This clonotype was seen a handful of times. The chain has TRBV29-1 and TRBJ1-2, with D hard to call. V lost 2 bases and J 7 bases, leaving 14 bases between the germline ends. In germline, CDR1 is SQVTM, CDR2 ANQGSEA. The CDR3 has 13 residues. The CDR3 bases are TGCAGCGTTGAATCTGACGGTGGCTCTGGCTACACCTTC. The encoded protein is CSVESDGGSGYTF.

A few counts support this clonotype. This chain connects TRBV9 to TRBJ1-4; TRBD1 agrees at 8 bases. Germline lookup yields CDR1 SGDLS and CDR2 YYNGEE. V trimming: 2 bases; J trimming: 7 bases; junction bases outside the gene matches: 4. The CDR3 has 14 residues. CDR3 loop: CASSVGQGIEKLFF. CDR3 DNA sequence: TGTGCCAGCAGCGTCGGACAGGGAATTGAAAAACTGTTTTTT.

This clonotype was seen many times. CDR3 in amino acids: CASSYGAAEQFF. DNA of the CDR3: TGTGCCAGCAGTTACGGGGCAGCTGAGCAGTTCTTC. The gene calls are TRBV6-6 and TRBJ2-1; possibly TRBD1 for D (5 bases). The CDR3 length is 12 residues. The germline CDR1 and CDR2 sequences are MNHNY and SVGAGI (reference sequence). The ends were cut back, 2 bases at V and 9 bases at J, with 8 bases in the middle.

This chain links TRBV5-1 with TRBJ2-7; 9 bases align to TRBD1. This CDR3 is built from 14 residues. V lost 4 bases, J lost 6 bases, and 8 bases stayed unmatched. Germline V gene lookup returns CDR1 SGHRS and CDR2 YFSETQ. The CDR3 reads CASSPGQGLFEQYV. Here the CDR3 DNA reads TGCGCCAGCAGCCCGGGACAGGGCCTCTTCGAGCAGTACGTC.

The chain uses TRBV7-9 and TRBJ1-1; TRBD1 agrees at 8 bases. The germline V gene encodes CDR1 SEHNR and CDR2 FQNEAQ (reference sequence). The CDR3 totals 13 residues. V lost 5 bases, J lost 7 bases, and 6 bases stayed unmatched. DNA of the CDR3: TGTGCCAGCAGCCACCCAGGGACAGGTGAAGCTTTCTTT. This sequence encodes CASSHPGTGEAFF. Combining the CDR3 with reference TRBV7-9 and TRBJ1-1 gives the whole variable domain DTGVSQNPRHKITKRGQNVTFRCDPISEHNRLYWYRQTLGQGPEFLTYFQNEAQLEKSRLLSDRFSAERPKGSFSTLEIQRTEQGDSAMYLCASSHPGTGEAFFGQGTRLTVV.

This clonotype has just a few counts. V gene TRBV5-1 combines with J gene TRBJ2-5, with D perhaps assigned TRBD1 or TRBD2 (6 bases each). CDR1 is SGHRS and CDR2 is YFSETQ in the germline V gene. Trimming took off 7 bases at V and 1 base at J, with 17 bases between the two ends. The CDR3 runs to 15 residues. The CDR3 here is CASSRTPGAQETQYF. The CDR3 bases are TGCGCCAGCTCCCGTACGCCGGGGGCCCAAGAGACCCAGTACTTC.

The chain links TRBV6-5 to TRBJ2-1, with 10 nucleotides matching TRBD1. The germline V gene has CDR1 MNHEY and CDR2 SVGAGI. With V trimmed by 2 bases and J by 8 bases, 12 bases remained unmatched. The CDR3 runs 17 residues. CDR3 sequence (DNA): TGTGCCAGCAGTTACGATTCGGGACAGGGGCGCGGGTATGAGCAGTTCTTC. It specifies CASSYDSGQGRGYEQFF.

This chain connects TRBV12-3 or TRBV12-4 to TRBJ2-7; D gene unclear. The CDR3 length is 14 residues. Trimming cost V 7 bases and J 0 bases, with 13 bases left between them. The DNA for the CDR3 is TGTGCCAGCAAGATAAGAGGAAGCTCCTACGAGCAGTACTTC. Protein sequence: CASKIRGSSYEQYF.

The V call is TRBV2, the J call TRBJ2-2, with D perhaps matching TRBD2 (5 bases). The CDR3 length is 13 residues. The ends were cut back, 5 bases at V and 1 base at J, with 5 bases in the middle. Per the germline V gene, CDR1 is SNHLY and CDR2 is FYNNEI. The CDR3 coding sequence is TGTGCCAGCAGTCGGGAGAACACCGGGGAGCTGTTTTTT. Translating gives CASSRENTGELFF.

This clonotype turned up a few times. V usage is TRBV7-9 and J usage is TRBJ2-4; D unresolved. CDR3 size: 12 residues. V lost 5 bases and J lost 12, with 14 bases in between. The germline CDR1 and CDR2 sequences are SEHNR and FQNEAQ (reference sequence). CDR3 bases: TGTGCCAGCAGCCCGCAAACGTTGGGTCAGTACTTC. Protein product: CASSPQTLGQYF.

In its sample, this clonotype was seen a few times. This chain connects TRBV5-1 to TRBJ2-7; D is unresolved. V was pared by 0 bases and J by 7 bases, with 11 bases between. CDR1 is SGHRS, CDR2 YFSETQ, per germline. The CDR3 consists of 13 residues. CDR3 in DNA: TGCGCCAGCAGCTTGGAGGGAACGGAGGAGCAGTACTTC. Its protein product is CASSLEGTEEQYF.

This chain connects TRBV6-6 to TRBJ2-5, with no clear D. This CDR3 is built from 14 residues. V lost 2 bases and J 1 base, leaving 8 bases between the germline ends. Germline V gene sequence: CDR1 MNHNY, CDR2 SVGAGI (reference sequence). This CDR3 is CASSYGLTQETQYF. As DNA, the CDR3 is TGTGCCAGCAGTTACGGGCTAACCCAAGAGACCCAGTACTTC.

This clonotype turned up a few times. The chain recombines TRBV7-6 with TRBJ2-5; TRBD1 matches at 7 bases. This CDR3 is built from 14 residues. Germline-derived CDR1 and CDR2 are SGHVS and FNYEAQ. CDR3 DNA sequence: TGTGCTTCTGGGTCCGGGACAGCGGTAAACCCCCAGTACTTC. It yields the protein CASGSGTAVNPQYF.

The genes are TRBV11-3 and TRBJ2-1, with 8 bases matching TRBD1. The CDR3 has 15 residues. Trimming took 4 bases from V and 6 from J; bases not matched to a gene: 8. Germline V gene lookup returns CDR1 SGHNT and CDR2 YENEEA. CDR3 sequence: CASSSRGPSLNEQFF. CDR3 DNA: TGTGCCAGCAGCTCCAGGGGGCCAAGTCTCAATGAGCAGTTCTTC.

This sequence joins TRBV15 and TRBJ1-1, with TRBD1 matching 9 bases. The CDR3 consists of 15 residues. V lost 0 bases, J lost 3 bases, and 2 bases stayed unmatched. In germline, CDR1 is LNHNV, CDR2 YYDKDF (reference sequence). DNA for the CDR3: TGTGCCACCAGCAGAGAAGACAGGGGGGACACTGAAGCTTTCTTT. It specifies CATSREDRGDTEAFF.

This clonotype has a handful of counts. V gene TRBV25-1 combines with J gene TRBJ2-5; D tentatively reads TRBD1 or TRBD2 (5 bases each). The germline gives CDR1 MGHDK, CDR2 SYGVNS. The CDR3 length is 15 residues. Trimming took off 2 bases at V and 0 bases at J, with 10 bases between the two ends. The CDR3 loop reads CASSERDGYQETQYF. CDR3 in DNA: TGTGCCAGCAGTGAACGGGACGGGTACCAAGAGACCCAGTACTTC.

The table lists this clonotype with a count of one. The chain employs TRBV18 and TRBJ2-1; TRBD2 is a possible D gene (5 bases). With 3 bases removed from V and 4 bases from J, the gap between germline ends came to 13 bases. Germline V gene data show CDR1 as KGHSH and CDR2 as LQKENI. The CDR3 totals 15 residues. The CDR3 region is CASSPDSDPYNEQFF. The CDR3 nucleotides are TGTGCCAGCTCACCGGACTCTGACCCATACAATGAGCAGTTCTTC.

The rearrangement joins TRBV5-1 to TRBJ2-3; tentatively, D is TRBD1 or TRBD2 (5 bases each). In germline, CDR1 is SGHRS, CDR2 YFSETQ. This CDR3 has 15 amino acids. V lost 4 bases, J lost 5 bases, and 17 bases lay in between. The CDR3 sequence: CASSREGSLVDTQYF. DNA of the CDR3: TGCGCCAGCAGCCGAGAGGGGTCATTGGTAGATACGCAGTATTTT.

The rearrangement joins TRBV12-3 or TRBV12-4 to TRBJ1-1, with D perhaps matching TRBD1 (5 bases). The CDR3 is 13 amino acids. The V gene lost 8 bases and the J gene lost 0 bases, with 10 bases spanning the gap. CDR3 nucleotides: TGTGCCAGCCTAGACAGCATGAACACTGAAGCTTTCTTT. Translation gives CASLDSMNTEAFF.

The sample holds many counts of this clonotype. This rearrangement joins TRBV7-7 to TRBJ2-7; TRBD1 agrees at 9 bases. This CDR3 is 16 amino acids long. CDR1 SSHAT and CDR2 FNYEAQ come from the germline V gene (reference sequence). Trimming took 2 bases from V and 6 from J; bases not matched to a gene: 11. The CDR3 DNA is TGTGCCAGCAGCTTAAGAGCCGGGACAGGGCATGTCGAGCAGTACTTC. Translated, it gives CASSLRAGTGHVEQYF.